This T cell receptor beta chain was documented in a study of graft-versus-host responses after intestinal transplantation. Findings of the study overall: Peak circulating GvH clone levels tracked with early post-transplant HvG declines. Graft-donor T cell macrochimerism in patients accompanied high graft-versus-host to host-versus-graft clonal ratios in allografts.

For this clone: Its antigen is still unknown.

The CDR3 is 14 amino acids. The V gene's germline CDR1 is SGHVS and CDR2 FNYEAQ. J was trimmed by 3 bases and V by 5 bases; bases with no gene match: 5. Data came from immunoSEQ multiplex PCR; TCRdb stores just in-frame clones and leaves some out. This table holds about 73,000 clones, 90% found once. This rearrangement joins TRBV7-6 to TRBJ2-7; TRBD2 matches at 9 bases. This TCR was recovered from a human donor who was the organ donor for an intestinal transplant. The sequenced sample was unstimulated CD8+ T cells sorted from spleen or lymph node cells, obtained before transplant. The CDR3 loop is CASSATTSGYEQYV. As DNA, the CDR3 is TGTGCCAGCAGCGCTACGACTAGCGGCTACGAGCAGTACGTC.